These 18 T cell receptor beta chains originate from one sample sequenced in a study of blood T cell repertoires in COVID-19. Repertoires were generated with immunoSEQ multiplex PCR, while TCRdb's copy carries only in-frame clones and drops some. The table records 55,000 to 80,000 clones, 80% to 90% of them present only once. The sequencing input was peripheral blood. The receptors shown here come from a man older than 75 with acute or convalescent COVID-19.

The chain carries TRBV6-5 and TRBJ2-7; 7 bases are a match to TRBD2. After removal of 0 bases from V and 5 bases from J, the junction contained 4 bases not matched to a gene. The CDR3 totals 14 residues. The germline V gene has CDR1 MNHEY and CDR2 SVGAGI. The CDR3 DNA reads TGTGCCAGCAGTTACTCCGGGACTATCGACGAGCAGTACTTC. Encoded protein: CASSYSGTIDEQYF.

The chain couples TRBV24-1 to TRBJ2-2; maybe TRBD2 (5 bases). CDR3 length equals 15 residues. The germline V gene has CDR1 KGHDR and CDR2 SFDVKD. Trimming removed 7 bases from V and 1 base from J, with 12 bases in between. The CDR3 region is CATSRHGGNTGELFF. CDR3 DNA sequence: TGTGCCACCAGCAGACACGGAGGGAACACCGGGGAGCTGTTTTTT.

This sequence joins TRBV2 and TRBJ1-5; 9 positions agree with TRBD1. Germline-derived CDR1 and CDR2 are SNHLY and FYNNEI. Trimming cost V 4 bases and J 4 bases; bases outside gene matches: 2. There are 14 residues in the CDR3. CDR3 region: CASSGGQGNQPQHF. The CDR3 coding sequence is TGTGCCAGCAGTGGTGGACAGGGGAATCAGCCCCAGCATTTT.

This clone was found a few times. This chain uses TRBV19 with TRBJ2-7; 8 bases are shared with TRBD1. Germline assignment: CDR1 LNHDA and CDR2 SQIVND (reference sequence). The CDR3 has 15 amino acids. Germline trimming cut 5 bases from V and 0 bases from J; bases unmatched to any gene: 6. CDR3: CASSSSGTGSYEQYF. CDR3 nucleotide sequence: TGTGCCAGTAGTTCATCCGGGACAGGCTCCTACGAGCAGTACTTC.

CDR3 in DNA: TGCGCCAGCAGCCAAGTTTCAGGGGTCACCGGGGAGCTGTTTTTT. Protein product: CASSQVSGVTGELFF. V is TRBV4-1 and J is TRBJ2-2; TRBD1 is a possible D gene (6 bases). Trimming stripped 1 base from V and 4 bases from J, with 10 bases between. The CDR3 runs to 15 residues. Per the germline V gene, CDR1 is MGHRA and CDR2 is YSYEKL.

The DNA for the CDR3 is TGCGCCAGCAGACAGGCAAACACTGAAGCTTTCTTT. It yields the protein CASRQANTEAFF. This rearrangement joins TRBV10-2 to TRBJ1-1, with D maybe TRBD1 (5 bases). The CDR3 loop spans 12 amino acids. V lost 6 bases to trimming and J lost 2 bases, with 7 bases between them. The germline V gene encodes CDR1 WSHSY and CDR2 SAAADI.

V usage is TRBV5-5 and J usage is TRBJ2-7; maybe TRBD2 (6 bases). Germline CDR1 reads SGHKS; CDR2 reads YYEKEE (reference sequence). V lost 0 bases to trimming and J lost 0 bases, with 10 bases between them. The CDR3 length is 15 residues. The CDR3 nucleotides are TGTGCCAGCAGCTTGGGACAGACTAGCTCCTACGAGCAGTACTTC. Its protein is CASSLGQTSSYEQYF.

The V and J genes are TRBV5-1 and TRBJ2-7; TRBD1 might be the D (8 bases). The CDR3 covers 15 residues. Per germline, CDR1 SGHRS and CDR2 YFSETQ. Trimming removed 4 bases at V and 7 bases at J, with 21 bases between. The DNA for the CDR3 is TGCGCCAGCAGCCATCGGACAGGGACTACGAAAGAGCAGTACTTC. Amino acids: CASSHRTGTTKEQYF.

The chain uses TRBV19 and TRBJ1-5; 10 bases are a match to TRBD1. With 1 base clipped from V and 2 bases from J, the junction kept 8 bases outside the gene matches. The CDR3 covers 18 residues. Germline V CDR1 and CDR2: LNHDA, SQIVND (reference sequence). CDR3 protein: CASSIGGQGFGGNQPQHF. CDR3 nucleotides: TGTGCCAGTAGTATAGGGGGACAGGGGTTCGGGGGCAATCAGCCCCAGCATTTT.

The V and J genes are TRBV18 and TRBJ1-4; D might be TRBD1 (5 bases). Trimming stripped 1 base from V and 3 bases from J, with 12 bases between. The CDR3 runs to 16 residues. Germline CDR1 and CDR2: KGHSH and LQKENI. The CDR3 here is CASSPRRGRSNEKLFF. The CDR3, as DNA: TGTGCCAGCTCACCACGGAGGGGTCGGTCTAATGAAAAACTGTTTTTT.

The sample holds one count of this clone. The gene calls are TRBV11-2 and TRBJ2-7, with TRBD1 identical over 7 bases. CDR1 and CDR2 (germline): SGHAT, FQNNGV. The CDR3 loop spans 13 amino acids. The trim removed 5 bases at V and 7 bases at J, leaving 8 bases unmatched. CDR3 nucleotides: TGTGCCAGCAGCCTCGACAGGGTGGGGGAGCAGTACTTC. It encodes CASSLDRVGEQYF.

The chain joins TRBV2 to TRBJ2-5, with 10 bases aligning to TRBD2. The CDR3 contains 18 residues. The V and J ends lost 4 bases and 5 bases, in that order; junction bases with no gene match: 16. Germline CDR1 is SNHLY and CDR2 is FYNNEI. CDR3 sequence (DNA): TGTGCCAGCAGTGTAGGGGCTAGCGGGAGCGGCCGGGGGGAGACCCAGTACTTC. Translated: CASSVGASGSGRGETQYF.

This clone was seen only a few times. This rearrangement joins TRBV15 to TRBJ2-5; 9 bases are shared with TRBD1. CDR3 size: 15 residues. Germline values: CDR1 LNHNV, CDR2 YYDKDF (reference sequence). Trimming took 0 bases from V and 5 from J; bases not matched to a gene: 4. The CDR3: CATSRDGGTGETQYF. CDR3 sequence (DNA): TGTGCCACCAGCAGAGATGGAGGGACAGGGGAGACCCAGTACTTC.

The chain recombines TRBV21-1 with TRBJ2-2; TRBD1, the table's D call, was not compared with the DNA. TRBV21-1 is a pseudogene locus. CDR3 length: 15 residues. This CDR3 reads CASSHRQGSTGELFF. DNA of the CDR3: TGTGCCAGCAGCCATAGGCAGGGAAGCACCGGGGAGCTGTTTTTT.

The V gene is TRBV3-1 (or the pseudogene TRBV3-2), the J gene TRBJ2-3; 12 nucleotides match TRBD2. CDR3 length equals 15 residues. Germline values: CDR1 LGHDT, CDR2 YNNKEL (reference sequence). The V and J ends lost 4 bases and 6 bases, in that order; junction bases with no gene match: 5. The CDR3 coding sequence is TGTGCCAGCAGCCCTACTAGCGGGAGGATGGATACGCAGTATTTT. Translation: CASSPTSGRMDTQYF.

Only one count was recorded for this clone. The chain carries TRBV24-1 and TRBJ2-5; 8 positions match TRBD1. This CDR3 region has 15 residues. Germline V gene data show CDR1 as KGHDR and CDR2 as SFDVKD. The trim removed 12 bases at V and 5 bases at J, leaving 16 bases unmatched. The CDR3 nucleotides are TGTGCCCCCCTCGGACCCTCAGGGGGCTGGGAGACCCAGTACTTC. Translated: CAPLGPSGGWETQYF.

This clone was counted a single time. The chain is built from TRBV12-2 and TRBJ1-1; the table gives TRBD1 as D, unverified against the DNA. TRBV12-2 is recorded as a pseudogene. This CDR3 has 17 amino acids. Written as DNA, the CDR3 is TGTGCAAGTCGCTTAGTTCCGAGGGGGCCTTTGAACACTGAAGCTTTCTTT. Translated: CASRLVPRGPLNTEAFF.

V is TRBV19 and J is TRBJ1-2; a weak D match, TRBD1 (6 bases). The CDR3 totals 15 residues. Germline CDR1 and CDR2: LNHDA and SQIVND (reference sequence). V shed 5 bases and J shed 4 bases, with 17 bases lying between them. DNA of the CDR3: TGTGCCAGTAGTGCCAACATACGGACAGTCTATGGCTACACCTTC. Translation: CASSANIRTVYGYTF.